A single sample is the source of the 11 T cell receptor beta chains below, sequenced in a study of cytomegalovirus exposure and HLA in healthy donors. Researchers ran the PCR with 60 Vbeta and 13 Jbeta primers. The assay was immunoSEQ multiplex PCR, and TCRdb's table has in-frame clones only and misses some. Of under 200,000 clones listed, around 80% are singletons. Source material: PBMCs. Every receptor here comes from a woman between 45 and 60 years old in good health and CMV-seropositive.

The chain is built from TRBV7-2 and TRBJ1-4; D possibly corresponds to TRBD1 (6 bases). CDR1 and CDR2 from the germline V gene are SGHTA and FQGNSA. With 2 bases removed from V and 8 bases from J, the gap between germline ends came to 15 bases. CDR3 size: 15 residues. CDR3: CASSLSGGNWEKLFF. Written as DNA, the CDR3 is TGTGCCAGCAGCTTAAGCGGGGGCAATTGGGAAAAACTGTTTTTT.

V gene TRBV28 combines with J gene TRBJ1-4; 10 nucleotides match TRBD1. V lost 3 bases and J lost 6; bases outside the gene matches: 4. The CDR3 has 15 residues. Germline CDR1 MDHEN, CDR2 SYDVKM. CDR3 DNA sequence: TGTGCCAGCAGTTTTTCCGGGACAGGGGATGAAAAACTGTTTTTT. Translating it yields CASSFSGTGDEKLFF.

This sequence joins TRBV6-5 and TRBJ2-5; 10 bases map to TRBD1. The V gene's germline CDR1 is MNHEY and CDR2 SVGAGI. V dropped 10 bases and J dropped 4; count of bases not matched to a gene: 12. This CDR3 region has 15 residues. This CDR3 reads CATSSGTGVGETQYF. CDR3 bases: TGTGCCACCAGCTCCGGGACAGGGGTTGGAGAGACCCAGTACTTC.

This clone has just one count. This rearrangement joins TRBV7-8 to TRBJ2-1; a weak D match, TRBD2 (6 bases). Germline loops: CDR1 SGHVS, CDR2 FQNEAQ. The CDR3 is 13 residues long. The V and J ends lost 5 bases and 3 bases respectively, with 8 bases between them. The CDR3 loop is CASSLDYYNEQFF. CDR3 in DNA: TGTGCCAGCAGCCTGGACTACTACAATGAGCAGTTCTTC. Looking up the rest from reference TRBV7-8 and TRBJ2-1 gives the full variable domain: GAGVSQSPRYKVAKRGQDVALRCDPISGHVSLFWYQQALGQGPEFLTYFQNEAQLDKSGLPSDRFFAERPEGSVSTLKIQRTQQEDSAVYLCASSLDYYNEQFFGPGTRLTVL.

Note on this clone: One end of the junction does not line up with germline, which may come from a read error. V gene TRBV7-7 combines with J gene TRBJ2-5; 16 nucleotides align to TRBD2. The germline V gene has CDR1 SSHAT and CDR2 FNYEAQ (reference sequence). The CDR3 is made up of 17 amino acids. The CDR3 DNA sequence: TGTGCTAGCAGCCCGGGGACTAGCGGGAGGGACCAAGAGACCCAGTACTTC. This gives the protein CASSPGTSGRDQETQYF.

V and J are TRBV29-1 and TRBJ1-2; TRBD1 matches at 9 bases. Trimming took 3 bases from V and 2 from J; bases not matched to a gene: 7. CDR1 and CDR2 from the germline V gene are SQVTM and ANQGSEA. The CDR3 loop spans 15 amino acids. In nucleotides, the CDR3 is TGCAGCGTTGATACAGGGGGCAGTGAGAACTATGGCTACACCTTC. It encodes CSVDTGGSENYGYTF.

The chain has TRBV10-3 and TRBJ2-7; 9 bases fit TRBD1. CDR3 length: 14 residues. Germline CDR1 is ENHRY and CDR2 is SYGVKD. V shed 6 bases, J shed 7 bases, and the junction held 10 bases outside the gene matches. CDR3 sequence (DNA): TGTGCCATCAGGGCCCTTGGGACAGGGAGAGAGCAGTACTTC. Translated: CAIRALGTGREQYF.

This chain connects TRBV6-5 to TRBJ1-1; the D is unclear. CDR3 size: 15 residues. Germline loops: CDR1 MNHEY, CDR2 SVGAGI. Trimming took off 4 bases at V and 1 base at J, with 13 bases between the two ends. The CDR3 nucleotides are TGTGCCAGCAGTTCGGAGGAAAGGAGGAACACTGAAGCTTTCTTT. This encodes CASSSEERRNTEAFF.

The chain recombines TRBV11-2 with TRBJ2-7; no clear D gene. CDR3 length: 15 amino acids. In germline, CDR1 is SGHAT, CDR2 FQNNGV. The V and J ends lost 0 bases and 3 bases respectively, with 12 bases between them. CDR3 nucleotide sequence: TGTGCCAGCAGCTTAGATGGCCCGGGTTACTACGAGCAGTACTTC. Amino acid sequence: CASSLDGPGYYEQYF.

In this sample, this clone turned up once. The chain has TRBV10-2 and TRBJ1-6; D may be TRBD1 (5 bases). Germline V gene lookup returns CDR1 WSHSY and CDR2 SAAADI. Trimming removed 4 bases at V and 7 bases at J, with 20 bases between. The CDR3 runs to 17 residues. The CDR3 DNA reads TGCGCCAGCAGTGGGGACTCCAGGGAGCTGGTAAATTCACCCCTCCACTTT. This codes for CASSGDSRELVNSPLHF.

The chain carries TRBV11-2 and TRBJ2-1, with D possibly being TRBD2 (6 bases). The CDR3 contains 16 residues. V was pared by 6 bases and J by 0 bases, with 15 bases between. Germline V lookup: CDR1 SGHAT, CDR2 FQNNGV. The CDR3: CASRSGGASSYNEQFF. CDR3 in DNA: TGTGCCAGCAGGTCGGGCGGGGCGAGCTCCTACAATGAGCAGTTCTTC.